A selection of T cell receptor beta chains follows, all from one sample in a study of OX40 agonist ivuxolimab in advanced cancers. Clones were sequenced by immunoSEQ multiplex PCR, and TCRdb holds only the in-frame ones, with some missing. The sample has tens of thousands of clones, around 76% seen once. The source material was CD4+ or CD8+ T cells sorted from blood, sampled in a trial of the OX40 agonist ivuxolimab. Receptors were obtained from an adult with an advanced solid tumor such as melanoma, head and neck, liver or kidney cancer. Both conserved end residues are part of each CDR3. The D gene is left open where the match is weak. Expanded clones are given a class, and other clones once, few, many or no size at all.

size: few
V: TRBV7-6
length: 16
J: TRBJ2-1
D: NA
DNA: TGTGCCAGCAGCTTAGTCGAAGTACCGACCTACAATGAGCAGTTCTTC
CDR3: CASSLVEVPTYNEQFF

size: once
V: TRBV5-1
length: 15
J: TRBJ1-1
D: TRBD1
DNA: TGCGCCAGCAGCTTGCAAGGGGGCGAGGGCACTGAAGCTTTCTTT
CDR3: CASSLQGGEGTEAFF

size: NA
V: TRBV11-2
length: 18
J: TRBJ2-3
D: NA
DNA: TGTGCCAGCAGCTTTCATAAACAGGTTGCACCTAGCACAGATACGCAGTATTTT
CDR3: CASSFHKQVAPSTDTQYF

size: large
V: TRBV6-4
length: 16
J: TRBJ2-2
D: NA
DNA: TGTGCCAGCAGTGACGGGAGGGACACAAACACCGGGGAGCTGTTTTTT
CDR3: CASSDGRDTNTGELFF

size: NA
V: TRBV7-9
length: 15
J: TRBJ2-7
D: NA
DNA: TGTGCCAGCAGCCAAGAGGGTAGTAGCTGGTACGAGCAGTACTTC
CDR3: CASSQEGSSWYEQYF

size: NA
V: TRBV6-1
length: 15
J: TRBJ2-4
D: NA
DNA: TGTGCCAGCGGCCCCCACAGGGACCCCAAAAACATTCAGTACTTC
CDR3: CASGPHRDPKNIQYF

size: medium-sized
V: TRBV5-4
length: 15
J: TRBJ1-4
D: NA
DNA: TGTGCCAGCAGCTACAGCACGGGGGTGGGTGAAAAACTGTTTTTT
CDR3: CASSYSTGVGEKLFF

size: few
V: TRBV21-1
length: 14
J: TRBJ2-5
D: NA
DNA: TGTGCCAGCAGCAAAGGGAGATGGGCGGAGACCCAGTACTTC
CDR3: CASSKGRWAETQYF

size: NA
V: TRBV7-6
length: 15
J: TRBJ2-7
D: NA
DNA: TGTGCCAGCAGCTTGGGGCGGGGCAGGCGGAACGAGCAGTACTTC
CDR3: CASSLGRGRRNEQYF

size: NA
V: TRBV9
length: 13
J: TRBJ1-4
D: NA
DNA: TGTGCCAGCAGCGCCTGGGACAATGAAAAACTGTTTTTT
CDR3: CASSAWDNEKLFF

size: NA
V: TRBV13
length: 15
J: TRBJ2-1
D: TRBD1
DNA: TGTGCCAGCAGCGAAAGACAGGGGTGGGGCAATGAGCAGTTCTTC
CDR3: CASSERQGWGNEQFF

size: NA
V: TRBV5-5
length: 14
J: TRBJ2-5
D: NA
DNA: TGTGCCAGCAGCTGGGGGAATCGTAGAGAGACCCAGTACTTC
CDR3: CASSWGNRRETQYF

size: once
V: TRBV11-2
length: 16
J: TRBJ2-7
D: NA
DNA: TGTGCCAGCAGCTTAGACGGAATACTATTCTCCTACGAGCAGTACTTC
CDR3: CASSLDGILFSYEQYF

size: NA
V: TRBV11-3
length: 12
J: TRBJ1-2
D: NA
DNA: TGTGCCAGCAGCTTAGTTTCGGCTGGCTACACCTTC
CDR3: CASSLVSAGYTF

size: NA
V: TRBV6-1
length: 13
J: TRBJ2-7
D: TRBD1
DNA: TGTGCCACCAGGACAGGTGGCTCCTACGAGCAGTACTTC
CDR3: CATRTGGSYEQYF

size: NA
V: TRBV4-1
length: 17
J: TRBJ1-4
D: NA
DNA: TGCGCCAGCAGCCAAGCACACCCAACGGCAACTAATGAAAAACTGTTTTTT
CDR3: CASSQAHPTATNEKLFF

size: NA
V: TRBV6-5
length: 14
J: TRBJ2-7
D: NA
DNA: TGTGCCAGCAGTTACGAGGCAGGCGGGTACGAGCAGTACTTC
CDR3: CASSYEAGGYEQYF

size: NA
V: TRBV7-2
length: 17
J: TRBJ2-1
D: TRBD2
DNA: TGTGCCAGCAGCTTCAGAAGCGGGGGGGCCTCCTACAATGAGCAGTTCTTC
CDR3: CASSFRSGGASYNEQFF

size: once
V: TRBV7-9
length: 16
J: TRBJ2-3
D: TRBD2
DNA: TGTGCCACCCACCAATTAGCGGGGGCCTCCTGGGATACGCAGTATTTT
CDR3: CATHQLAGASWDTQYF

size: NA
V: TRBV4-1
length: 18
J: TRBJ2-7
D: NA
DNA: TGCGCCAGCAGCCCCTCCGGCACCCGGCAGGGGGGCTCCTACGAGCAGTACTTC
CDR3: CASSPSGTRQGGSYEQYF

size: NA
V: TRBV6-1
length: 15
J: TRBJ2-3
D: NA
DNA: TGTGCCAGCAGTGAAGAGGAGGGAGCTCCCGGTACGCAGTATTTT
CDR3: CASSEEEGAPGTQYF

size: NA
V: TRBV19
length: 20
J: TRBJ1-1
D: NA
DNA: TGTGCCAGTAGTGCTCCGAAATTATTGTTCGTGGAGGGCTGGAGGCATGAAGCTTTCTTT
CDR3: CASSAPKLLFVEGWRHEAFF

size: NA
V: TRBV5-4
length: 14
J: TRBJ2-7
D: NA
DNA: TGTGCCAGCAGCGCCAGCTGGGGCCCCTACGAGCAGTACTTC
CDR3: CASSASWGPYEQYF

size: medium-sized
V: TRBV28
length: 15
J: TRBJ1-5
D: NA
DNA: TGTGCCAGCAGTTGGTGGGATCTGCTAAATCAGCCCCAGCATTTT
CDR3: CASSWWDLLNQPQHF

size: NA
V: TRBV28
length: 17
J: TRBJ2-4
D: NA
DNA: TGTGCCAGCAGTTCACCCTCGGCTGGGATTAATCAAAACATTCAGTACTTC
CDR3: CASSSPSAGINQNIQYF

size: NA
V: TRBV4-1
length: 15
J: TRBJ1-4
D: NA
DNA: TGCGCCAGCAGCCAAGAATTCGCAACTAATGAAAAACTGTTTTTT
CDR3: CASSQEFATNEKLFF

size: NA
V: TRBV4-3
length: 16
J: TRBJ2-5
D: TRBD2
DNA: TGCGCCAGCAGCCAAGATGGGCCGGGAGGGCCCGAGACCCAGTACTTC
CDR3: CASSQDGPGGPETQYF

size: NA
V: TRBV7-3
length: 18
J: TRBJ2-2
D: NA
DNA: TGTGCCAGCAGCTCTACCCCGTGGGCAGCGAAGACCACCGGGGAGCTGTTTTTT
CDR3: CASSSTPWAAKTTGELFF

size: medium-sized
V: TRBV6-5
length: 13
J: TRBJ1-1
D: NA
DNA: TGTGCCAGCAGGCAGGGTTTTGGGACTGAAGCTTTCTTT
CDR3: CASRQGFGTEAFF

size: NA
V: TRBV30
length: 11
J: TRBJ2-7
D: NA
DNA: TGTGCCTGGAGTGGAGGATACGAGCAGTACTTC
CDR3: CAWSGGYEQYF

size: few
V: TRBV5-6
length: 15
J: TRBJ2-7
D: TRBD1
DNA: TGTGCCAGCAGCTTGGGGGGACAGGTAGTCTACGAGCAGTACTTC
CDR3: CASSLGGQVVYEQYF

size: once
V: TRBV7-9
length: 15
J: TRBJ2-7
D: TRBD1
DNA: TGTGCCAGCAGCCTAGTGGGACAGGGAACCCACGAGCAGTACTTC
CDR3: CASSLVGQGTHEQYF

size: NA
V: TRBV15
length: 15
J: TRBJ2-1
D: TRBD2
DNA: TGTGCCACCAGCAACGGGGGGGGCACCTACAATGAGCAGTTCTTC
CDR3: CATSNGGGTYNEQFF

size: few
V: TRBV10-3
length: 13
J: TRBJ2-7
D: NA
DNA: TGTGCCGTCCGGGACACGGCATCCTACGAGCAGTACTTC
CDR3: CAVRDTASYEQYF

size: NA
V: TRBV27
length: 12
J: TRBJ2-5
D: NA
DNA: TGTGCCAGCAGTTACGTCGGAGAGACCCAGTACTTC
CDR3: CASSYVGETQYF

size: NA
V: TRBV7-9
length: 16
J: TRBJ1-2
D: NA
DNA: TGTGCCAGCAGCCAGGGATGGGCAGATCCTAACTATGGCTACACCTTC
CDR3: CASSQGWADPNYGYTF

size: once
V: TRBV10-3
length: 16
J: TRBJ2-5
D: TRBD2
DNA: TGTGCCATCAGTCTTTCGGCGGGGGGGAACCAAGAGACCCAGTACTTC
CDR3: CAISLSAGGNQETQYF

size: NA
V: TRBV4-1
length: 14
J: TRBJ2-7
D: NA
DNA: TGCGCCAGCAGCCAAGTGAGGGGTCCCTACGAGCAGTACTTC
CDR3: CASSQVRGPYEQYF

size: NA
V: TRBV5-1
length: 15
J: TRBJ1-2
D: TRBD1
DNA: TGCGCCAGCAGCTTACCGGGACAGGGAGCCTATGGCTACACCTTC
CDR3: CASSLPGQGAYGYTF

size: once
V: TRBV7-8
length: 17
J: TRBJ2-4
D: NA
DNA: TGTGCCAGCAGCTCTGCCCGGGGTTTCCAGGCCAAAAACATTCAGTACTTC
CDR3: CASSSARGFQAKNIQYF

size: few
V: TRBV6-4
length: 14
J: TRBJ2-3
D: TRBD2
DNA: TGTGCCAGCAGTGCTAGCGGGGGGACAGATACGCAGTATTTT
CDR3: CASSASGGTDTQYF

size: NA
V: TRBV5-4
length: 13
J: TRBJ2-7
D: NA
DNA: TGTGCCAGCACCGTCGGGGGCAAGGACGAGCAGTACTTC
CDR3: CASTVGGKDEQYF

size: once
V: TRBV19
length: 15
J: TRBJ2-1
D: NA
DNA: TGTGCCAGTAGTATAGATCCCCCGGGTTACAATGAGCAGTTCTTC
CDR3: CASSIDPPGYNEQFF

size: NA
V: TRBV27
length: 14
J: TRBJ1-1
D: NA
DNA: TGTGCCAGCAGCCCTCCGACAGCGAACACTGAAGCTTTCTTT
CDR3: CASSPPTANTEAFF

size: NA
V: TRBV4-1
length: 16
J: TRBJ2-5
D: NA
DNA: TGCGCCAGCACCCTGACCGGGTCAACGTATGGGGAGACCCAGTACTTC
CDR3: CASTLTGSTYGETQYF

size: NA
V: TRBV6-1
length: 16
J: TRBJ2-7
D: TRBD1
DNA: TGTGCCAGCAGTGACACTCCCGGGACAGGGGGAGACGAGCAGTACTTC
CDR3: CASSDTPGTGGDEQYF

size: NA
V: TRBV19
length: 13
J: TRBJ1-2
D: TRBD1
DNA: TGTGCCAGTAGTGCGGGACAGATCTATGGCTACACCTTC
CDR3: CASSAGQIYGYTF

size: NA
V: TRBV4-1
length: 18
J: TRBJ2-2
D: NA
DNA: TGCGCCAGCAGCCAAGGGTCCCCGCGAACTCAGAACACCGGGGAGCTGTTTTTT
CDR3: CASSQGSPRTQNTGELFF

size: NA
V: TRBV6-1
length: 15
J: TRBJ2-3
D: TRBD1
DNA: TGTGCCACAGATAAAGGGACAGGGATGACAGATACGCAGTATTTT
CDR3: CATDKGTGMTDTQYF

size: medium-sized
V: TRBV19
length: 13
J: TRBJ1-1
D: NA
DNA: TGTGCCAGTAAAAAAGGGGGTTTGACTGAAGCTTTCTTT
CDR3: CASKKGGLTEAFF

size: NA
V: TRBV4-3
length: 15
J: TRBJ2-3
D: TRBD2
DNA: TGCGCCAGCAGCCAAGGCGCCGCGGGGGCAGATACGCAGTATTTT
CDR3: CASSQGAAGADTQYF

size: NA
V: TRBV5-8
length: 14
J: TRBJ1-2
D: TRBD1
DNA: TGTGCCAGCAGCTGGGACAGGGCAGCCTATGGCTACACCTTC
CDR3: CASSWDRAAYGYTF

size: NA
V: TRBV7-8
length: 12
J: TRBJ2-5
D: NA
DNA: TGTGCCAGCAGCATGCCTCAAGAGACCCAGTACTTC
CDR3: CASSMPQETQYF